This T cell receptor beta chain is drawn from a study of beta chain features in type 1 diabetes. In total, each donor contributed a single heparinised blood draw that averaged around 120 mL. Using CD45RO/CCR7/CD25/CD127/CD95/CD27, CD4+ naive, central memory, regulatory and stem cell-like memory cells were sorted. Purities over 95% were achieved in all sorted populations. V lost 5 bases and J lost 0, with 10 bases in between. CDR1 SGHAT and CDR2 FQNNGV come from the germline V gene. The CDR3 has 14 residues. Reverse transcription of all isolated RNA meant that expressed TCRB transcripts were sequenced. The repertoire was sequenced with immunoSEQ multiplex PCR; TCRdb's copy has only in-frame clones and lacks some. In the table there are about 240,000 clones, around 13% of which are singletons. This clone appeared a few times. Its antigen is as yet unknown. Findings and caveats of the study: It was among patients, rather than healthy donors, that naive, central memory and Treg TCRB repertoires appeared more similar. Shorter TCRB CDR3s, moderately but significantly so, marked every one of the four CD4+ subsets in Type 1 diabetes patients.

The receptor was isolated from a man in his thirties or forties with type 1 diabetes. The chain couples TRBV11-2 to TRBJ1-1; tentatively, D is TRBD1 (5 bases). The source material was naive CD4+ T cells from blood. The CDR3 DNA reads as TGTGCCAGCAGCGCGCAGGGATTGAACACTGAAGCTTTCTTT. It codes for CASSAQGLNTEAFF.